Following are 7 T cell receptor beta chains from one sample sequenced in a study of human T cells and chemical hapten exposure. TCRdb passed the RACE reads through MiXCR, listing each CDR3 protein once. Of about 82,000 distinct CDR3 sequences listed, over 10% are singletons. As to time point: patch test 3, about 24 weeks after DPC sensitization. Treatment: therapeutic diphenylcyclopropenone sensitization with weekly scalp DPC. The sequencing used whole blood, collected in connection with sensitization to the hapten diphenylcyclopropenone (DPC). Receptors originate from a woman aged 45-59 years with alopecia areata. Some clones in this sample may be carry-over from other donors' samples.

This sequence joins TRBV14 and TRBJ1-2, with D perhaps matching TRBD1 (5 bases). Germline V gene data show CDR1 as SGHDN and CDR2 as FVKESK. Deletions cut 3 bases from V and 8 bases from J, with 16 bases between. The CDR3 consists of 14 residues. The CDR3 loop reads CASSQTAPGGGYTF. The DNA for the CDR3 is TGTGCCAGCAGCCAGACAGCCCCTGGAGGGGGCTACACCTTC.

This clonotype has a handful of counts. V and J are TRBV3-1 and TRBJ2-2; D may correspond to TRBD1 or TRBD2 (5 bases each). This CDR3 region has 14 residues. V was shortened by 7 bases and J by 4 bases, with 13 bases between the two germline ends. CDR1 and CDR2 (germline): LGHDT, YNNKEL (reference sequence). CDR3 DNA: TGTGCCAGCAAATTGGCAGGGAGCACCGGGGAGCTGTTTTTT. It yields the protein CASKLAGSTGELFF.

The chain couples TRBV10-2 to TRBJ2-1, with D hard to call. The CDR3 spans 14 residues. The V and J ends lost 6 bases and 2 bases respectively, with 11 bases between them. Germline V gene sequence: CDR1 WSHSY, CDR2 SAAADI. CDR3 sequence: CASSPQLPYNEQFF. The CDR3 nucleotides read TGCGCCAGCAGCCCCCAGCTCCCCTACAATGAGCAGTTCTTC.

This clonotype was found many times. This chain links TRBV18 with TRBJ1-1; no firm D call. This CDR3 spans 13 amino acids. Germline CDR1 is KGHSH and CDR2 is LQKENI. The V and J ends lost 3 bases and 1 base respectively, with 6 bases between them. CDR3 sequence reads: CASSPRQNTEAFF. CDR3 nucleotide sequence: TGTGCCAGCTCACCTAGACAGAACACTGAAGCTTTCTTT.

V usage is TRBV7-2 and J usage is TRBJ2-7; 9 positions agree with TRBD1. Germline lookup yields CDR1 SGHTA and CDR2 FQGNSA. CDR3 length: 13 residues. Losses at the gene ends were 6 bases for V and 5 bases for J; bases not matched to a gene: 5. CDR3 in amino acids: CASSRDRAHEQYF. CDR3 sequence (DNA): TGTGCCAGCAGTCGGGACAGGGCACACGAGCAGTACTTC.

The chain has TRBV9 and TRBJ2-3; 10 positions match TRBD2. Unmatched junction bases numbered 7, after V lost 5 bases and J lost 1 base. The CDR3 length is 16 residues. Germline loops: CDR1 SGDLS, CDR2 YYNGEE. CDR3 nucleotides: TGTGCCAGCAGTTCCTCCGGGACTAGCGGCACAGATACGCAGTATTTT. It translates to CASSSSGTSGTDTQYF.

This clonotype has just a few counts. The chain links TRBV7-2 to TRBJ2-1; D unclear. The CDR3 covers 15 residues. Germline V gene data show CDR1 as SGHTA and CDR2 as FQGNSA. With 0 bases removed from V and 4 bases from J, the gap between germline ends came to 10 bases. For the CDR3, the DNA is TGTGCCAGCAGCTTAGCGGCGGAACAGTACAATGAGCAGTTCTTC. Its translation is CASSLAAEQYNEQFF.